The TCR beta chain under discussion was sequenced for a study of blood T cell repertoires in COVID-19. Background on the study: Acute-phase and convalescent COVID-19 samples originated in the United States, Italy and Spain. PBMCs, B-cell-depleted T cells, or T cells provided the cDNA or gDNA that made up the material.

In the original analysis: By means of reference gene primer amplification, nucleated cell counts were estimated. Assay: immunoSEQ multiplex PCR; the TCRdb copy retains only in-frame clones and omits some. V and J calls and clone size are as listed in that table; D and trimming were resolved from the DNA. The sample yields about 390,000 clones, approximately 89% seen once. Seattle-derived patients entered the study during active infection and were followed longitudinally. The TCR was taken from a woman in her sixties or seventies with COVID-19, enrolled during active disease. The sequenced sample was peripheral blood.

CDR3 in amino acids: CASRSQGNQPQHF. The CDR3 coding sequence is TGTGCCAGCAGGTCACAGGGAAATCAGCCCCAGCATTTT. The chain has TRBV7-8 and TRBJ1-5, with D perhaps matching TRBD1 (6 bases). The CDR3 has 13 residues. The V gene's germline CDR1 is SGHVS and CDR2 FQNEAQ. V was shortened by 6 bases and J by 4 bases, with 10 bases between the two germline ends.